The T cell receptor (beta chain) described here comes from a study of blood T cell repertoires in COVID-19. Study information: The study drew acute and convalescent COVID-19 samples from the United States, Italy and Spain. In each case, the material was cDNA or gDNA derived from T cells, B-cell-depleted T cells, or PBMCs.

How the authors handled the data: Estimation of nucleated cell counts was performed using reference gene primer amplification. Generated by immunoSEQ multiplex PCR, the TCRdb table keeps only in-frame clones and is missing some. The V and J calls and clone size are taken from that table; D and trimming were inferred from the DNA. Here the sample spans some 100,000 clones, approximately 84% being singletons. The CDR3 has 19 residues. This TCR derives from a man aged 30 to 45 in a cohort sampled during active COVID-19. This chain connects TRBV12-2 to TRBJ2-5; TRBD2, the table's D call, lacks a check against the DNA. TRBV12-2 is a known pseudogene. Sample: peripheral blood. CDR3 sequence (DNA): TGTGCAAGTCGCTTAGTCCAACTAGCGGGGGGGCATATGGGAGAGACCCAGTACTTC. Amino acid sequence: CASRLVQLAGGHMGETQYF.